The 20 T cell receptor beta chains below were found in one sample sequenced in a study of CD8 T cells in Susac syndrome. RNA amounts of 0.5 to 1 ug underwent reverse transcription with random hexamers. TCRdb reprocessed the immunoSEQ multiplex PCR reads via MiXCR and lists one record per CDR3 protein. The sample has tens of thousands of distinct CDR3 sequences; 85% to 95% are singletons. Source material: CD8+ T cells from PBMCs. The receptor set was obtained from a human donor in good health.

The chain has TRBV12-3 or TRBV12-4 and TRBJ2-1, with 8 bases fitting TRBD1. The CDR3 spans 15 residues. Trimming took 5 bases from V and 3 from J; bases not matched to a gene: 6. This CDR3 is CASSPGQGLYNEQFF. The CDR3 DNA reads as TGTGCCAGCAGTCCTGGACAGGGCCTCTACAATGAGCAGTTCTTC.

The V gene is TRBV7-9, the J gene TRBJ2-5; possibly TRBD1 for D (6 bases). V was cut by 5 bases and J by 5 bases, with 9 bases left in between. Germline V gives CDR1 SEHNR, CDR2 FQNEAQ (reference sequence). The length of the CDR3 is 12 residues. CDR3 bases: TGTGCCAGCAGCCCCAGGGGCGAGACCCAGTACTTC. This sequence encodes CASSPRGETQYF.

The genes are TRBV20-1 and TRBJ2-7, with D possibly matching TRBD2 (6 bases). Germline CDR1 DFQATT, CDR2 SNEGSKA (reference sequence). Deletions cut 5 bases from V and 5 bases from J, with 13 bases between. This CDR3 has 12 residues. The DNA for the CDR3 is TGCAGTGCTGCCCCCGGGGGTGACGAGCAGTACGTC. It encodes CSAAPGGDEQYV.

This clonotype was recorded once. An end of the junction differs from the germline gene, which may be a read error. This chain uses TRBV6-5 with TRBJ2-1; the D gene is possibly TRBD2 (7 bases). Per germline, CDR1 MNHEY and CDR2 SVGAGI. The length of the CDR3 is 15 residues. CDR3 in amino acids: CASSYSRGPYNEQFF. CDR3 coding DNA: TGTGCCAGCAGTTACTCGCGGGGGCCTTACAATGAGCAATTCTTC.

The V call is TRBV3-1, the J call TRBJ2-3, with 7 bases fitting TRBD1. Germline loops: CDR1 LGHDT, CDR2 YNNKEL (reference sequence). The CDR3 sequence is 15 residues long. V trimming: 2 bases; J trimming: 6 bases; junction bases outside the gene matches: 8. CDR3 amino acids: CASSQIRTGEDTQYF. The CDR3 nucleotides read TGTGCCAGCAGCCAAATACGAACAGGGGAGGATACGCAGTATTTT.

This chain uses TRBV27 with TRBJ1-5; 7 bases are shared with TRBD1. Germline V lookup: CDR1 MNHEY, CDR2 SMNVEV (reference sequence). This CDR3 region has 14 residues. After removal of 5 bases from V and 4 bases from J, the junction contained 5 bases not matched to a gene. CDR3 bases: TGTGCCAGCAGTGTGCAGGGGGGGAATCAGCCCCAGCATTTT. It translates to CASSVQGGNQPQHF.

The chain is built from TRBV19 and TRBJ2-7, with a possible D match to TRBD2 (7 bases). This CDR3 spans 15 amino acids. Trimming shortened V by 6 bases and J by 1 base, and 16 bases separated the two germline ends. CDR1 and CDR2 (germline): LNHDA, SQIVND (reference sequence). The CDR3 nucleotides are TGTGCCAGTAGCCTGAGGGGGGGATATTCCTACGAGCAGTACTTC. This translates into CASSLRGGYSYEQYF.

The chain recombines TRBV27 with TRBJ2-5; 7 bases align to TRBD2. Trimming took 4 bases from V and 3 from J; bases not matched to a gene: 2. Germline lookup yields CDR1 MNHEY and CDR2 SMNVEV (reference sequence). This CDR3 region has 13 residues. The CDR3 sequence: CASSSSGEETQYF. For the CDR3, the DNA is TGTGCCAGCAGTTCCAGCGGGGAAGAGACCCAGTACTTC.

The CDR3 DNA is TGCAGTGCTAGAGGTTCAGGGGGAGATACGCAGTATTTT. It yields the protein CSARGSGGDTQYF. The genes are TRBV20-1 and TRBJ2-3, with TRBD1 matching 7 bases. The CDR3 sequence is 13 residues long. Per the germline V gene, CDR1 is DFQATT and CDR2 is SNEGSKA (reference sequence). Germline trimming cut 1 base from V and 5 bases from J; bases unmatched to any gene: 3.

The chain joins TRBV29-1 to TRBJ1-1; D is unclear. The V gene lost 3 bases and the J gene lost 11 bases, with 10 bases spanning the gap. This CDR3 region has 10 residues. CDR1 and CDR2 (germline): SQVTM, ANQGSEA. CDR3 in DNA: TGCAGCGTTGATCTCCTGTTTGCTTTCTTT. Its protein is CSVDLLFAFF.

The chain has TRBV9 and TRBJ2-1; tentative D call: TRBD2 (6 bases). V lost 7 bases and J lost 5, with 13 bases in between. Germline V gives CDR1 SGDLS, CDR2 YYNGEE. The CDR3 length is 13 residues. The CDR3 sequence: CASGGGANNEQFF. In nucleotides, the CDR3 is TGTGCCAGCGGAGGAGGGGCCAACAATGAGCAGTTCTTC.

The chain couples TRBV24-1 to TRBJ2-1; 10 bases are a match to TRBD1. Germline lookup yields CDR1 KGHDR and CDR2 SFDVKD. The CDR3 extends over 22 amino acids. The V and J ends lost 3 bases and 0 bases, in that order; junction bases with no gene match: 19. CDR3 in DNA: TGTGCCACCAGTGATCGGACCGGACAGGGGGGACTAGAGCGGAGCTCCTACAATGAGCAGTTCTTC. This translates into CATSDRTGQGGLERSSYNEQFF.

The rearrangement joins TRBV30 to TRBJ1-1; no reliable D call. The germline gives CDR1 GTSNPN, CDR2 SVGIG (reference sequence). The CDR3 has 15 residues. Trimming pared 1 base from V and 2 bases from J, leaving 14 bases between. CDR3 in DNA: TGTGCCTGGAGTGACCCCCTGCCAAGAAACACTGAAGCTTTCTTT. Protein: CAWSDPLPRNTEAFF.

This clonotype was observed once. The chain uses TRBV13 and TRBJ2-2; 8 bases agree with TRBD2. CDR3 size: 13 residues. V was pared by 5 bases and J by 6 bases, with 2 bases of the junction left unmatched. Germline CDR1 PRHDT, CDR2 FYEKMQ (reference sequence). This chain's CDR3 is CASSPGGAGELFF. The CDR3 bases are TGTGCCAGCAGCCCGGGAGGGGCCGGGGAGCTGTTTTTT.

The CDR3 DNA is TGCAGTGCTCCCGCGGGGGGAAGGCCCTACAATGAGCAGTTCTTC. Translated, it gives CSAPAGGRPYNEQFF. V and J are TRBV20-1 and TRBJ2-1; 8 bases fit TRBD2. This CDR3 spans 15 amino acids. Germline V CDR1 and CDR2: DFQATT, SNEGSKA (reference sequence). V trimming: 5 bases; J trimming: 2 bases; junction bases outside the gene matches: 8.

V usage is TRBV20-1 and J usage is TRBJ1-2; D may be TRBD1 (5 bases). This CDR3 has 15 residues. Trimming took off 5 bases at V and 3 bases at J, with 19 bases between the two ends. Germline V gene sequence: CDR1 DFQATT, CDR2 SNEGSKA (reference sequence). The CDR3 region has the DNA TGCAGTGCTGGCGAGGGCGACAGTTTCTACTATGGCTACACCTTC. Translating it yields CSAGEGDSFYYGYTF.

The V and J genes are TRBV5-4 and TRBJ1-2; D is undetermined. Trimming shortened V by 0 bases and J by 1 base, and 7 bases separated the two germline ends. CDR1 and CDR2 from the germline V gene are SGHNT and YYREEE (reference sequence). The CDR3 is 14 residues long. For the CDR3, the DNA is TGTGCCAGCAGCTTGGACGACATTAACTATGGCTACACCTTC. Amino acid sequence: CASSLDDINYGYTF. The full variable domain, with the rest looked up from reference TRBV5-4 and TRBJ1-2, is ETGVTQSPTHLIKTRGQQVTLRCSSQSGHNTVSWYQQALGQGPQFIFQYYREEENGRGNFPPRFSGLQFPNYSSELNVNALELDDSALYLCASSLDDINYGYTFGSGTRLTVV.

The CDR3 here is CASRNTNTEAFF. CDR3 bases: TGCGCCAGCAGGAATACGAACACTGAAGCTTTCTTT. The chain couples TRBV4-1 to TRBJ1-1; D is unresolved. This CDR3 contains 12 residues. CDR1 and CDR2 from the germline V gene are MGHRA and YSYEKL. Trimming took off 6 bases at V and 1 base at J, with 6 bases between the two ends.

CDR3 bases: TGTGCCAGCAGCTCCCCCCGTAACACGACAGGGAATGAAAAACTGTTTTTT. Its translation: CASSSPRNTTGNEKLFF. The chain uses TRBV11-2 and TRBJ1-4; 7 bases agree with TRBD1. Germline V lookup: CDR1 SGHAT, CDR2 FQNNGV. With V trimmed by 4 bases and J by 5 bases, 13 bases remained unmatched. The CDR3 contains 17 residues.

The J gene is TRBJ2-1, the V gene TRBV7-3; tentative D call: TRBD2 (6 bases). The CDR3 is 11 residues long. V lost 6 bases, J lost 6 bases, and 6 bases lay in between. Looked up from germline, CDR1 is SGHTA and CDR2 is FQGTGA. CDR3 sequence: CASREGNEQFF. CDR3 DNA: TGTGCCAGCAGGGAGGGCAATGAGCAGTTCTTC.